Listed below are T cell receptor beta chains from one sample, sequenced in a study of blood T cell repertoires in COVID-19. Some clones are missing from TCRdb's copy, which holds only in-frame ones; the method was immunoSEQ multiplex PCR. The repertoire has about 400,000 clones, roughly 91% of them found once; the top ten carry 1.7%. The sequenced sample was PBMCs or T cells enriched from blood (not recorded which). These receptors were collected from a woman aged 25 to 39 who had recovered from COVID-19. CDR3s include the opening cysteine and the closing phenylalanine or tryptophan. Each record gives: V gene, clone size, J gene, D gene, CDR3 protein, CDR3 DNA. A D gene is named only where the DNA matches it firmly. Clone sizes are given selectively: once, few, many, or a class where the clone is expanded.

>TRBV18|few|TRBJ1-3|NA
CASSPDSSGNTIYF
TGTGCCAGCTCACCTGACAGCTCTGGAAACACCATATATTTT
>TRBV7-8|NA|TRBJ1-2|TRBD1
CASRPTGGQNYGYTF
TGTGCCAGCAGACCAACAGGGGGGCAAAACTATGGCTACACCTTC
>TRBV6-6|NA|TRBJ1-2|NA
CASRSSDYGYTF
TGTGCCAGCCGGTCCTCTGACTATGGCTACACCTTC
>TRBV21-1|NA|TRBJ2-2|NA
CASSKKQVWKDTGELFF
TGTGCCAGCAGCAAAAAACAGGTTTGGAAGGACACCGGGGAGCTGTTTTTT
>TRBV6-5|NA|TRBJ1-4|TRBD1
CASRAQGLDEKLFF
TGTGCCAGCAGAGCACAGGGGTTGGATGAAAAACTGTTTTTT
>TRBV18|NA|TRBJ2-3|TRBD2
CASSPPALAGATDTQYF
TGTGCCAGCTCACCACCGGCACTAGCGGGGGCCACAGATACGCAGTATTTT
>TRBV15|NA|TRBJ1-2|TRBD1
CATSRDLGTVAYGYTF
TGTGCCACCAGCAGAGATTTGGGGACAGTCGCCTATGGCTACACCTTC
>TRBV11-3|NA|TRBJ2-7|TRBD1
CASSLEGTGAYEQYF
TGTGCCAGCAGCTTAGAAGGGACAGGGGCCTACGAGCAGTACTTC
>TRBV28|NA|TRBJ1-5|NA
CASSYPVNQPQHF
TGTGCCAGCAGTTACCCAGTCAATCAGCCCCAGCATTTT
>TRBV4-3|NA|TRBJ1-2|TRBD1
CASSQGPGQGASGYTF
TGCGCCAGCAGCCAAGGTCCAGGACAGGGGGCTAGTGGCTACACCTTC
>TRBV11-3|NA|TRBJ2-1|TRBD1
CASSTGTGNNEQFF
TGTGCCAGCAGCACTGGGACAGGAAACAATGAGCAGTTCTTC
>TRBV7-9|NA|TRBJ2-5|NA
CASSLVLAVQETQYF
TGTGCCAGCAGCTTAGTATTAGCAGTCCAAGAGACCCAGTACTTC
>TRBV28|NA|TRBJ2-3|TRBD1
CASSPPQGRTDTQYF
TGTGCCAGCAGCCCTCCACAGGGGCGCACAGATACGCAGTATTTT
>TRBV29-1|NA|TRBJ2-2|TRBD2
CSVEGGLAGNTGELFF
TGCAGCGTTGAAGGAGGACTAGCGGGGAACACCGGGGAGCTGTTTTTT
>TRBV7-2|NA|TRBJ1-2|NA
CASSLTDSYGYTF
TGTGCCAGCAGCTTGACAGATTCCTATGGCTACACCTTC
>TRBV4-2|few|TRBJ2-5|TRBD2
CASSQERGGQETQYF
TGTGCCAGCAGCCAAGAGCGGGGGGGCCAAGAGACCCAGTACTTC
>TRBV7-2|NA|TRBJ2-2|NA
CASSTTLVTGELFF
TGTGCCAGCAGCACCACTTTGGTAACCGGGGAGCTGTTTTTT
>TRBV29-1|NA|TRBJ2-7|TRBD2
CSVWTSGYEQYF
TGCAGCGTCTGGACTAGCGGATACGAGCAGTACTTC
>TRBV6-2/TRBV6-3|NA|TRBJ2-1|NA
CASSKQPRSSYNEQFF
TGTGCCAGCAGTAAACAACCTCGGAGCTCCTACAATGAGCAGTTCTTC
>TRBV3-1/TRBV3-2|NA|TRBJ1-2|NA
CASSQEANSQWGYTF
TGTGCCAGCAGCCAAGAAGCCAACAGTCAATGGGGCTACACCTTC
>TRBV18|NA|TRBJ2-7|NA
CASSMWEVYSYEQYF
TGTGCCAGCTCTATGTGGGAGGTCTACTCCTACGAGCAGTACTTC
>TRBV6-1|NA|TRBJ1-3|NA
CASSELVSGNTIYF
TGTGCCAGCAGTGAATTAGTCTCTGGAAACACCATATATTTT
>TRBV6-2/TRBV6-3|NA|TRBJ1-2|NA
CASSYDILGDGYTF
TGTGCCAGCAGTTACGACATCCTCGGCGATGGCTACACCTTC
>TRBV4-3|NA|TRBJ1-6|TRBD1
CASSQETGGLGSPLHF
TGCGCCAGCAGCCAAGAGACAGGGGGATTAGGTTCACCCCTCCACTTT
>TRBV28|NA|TRBJ1-2|TRBD1
CASITGGALDGYTF
TGTGCCAGCATCACAGGGGGTGCCTTGGATGGCTACACCTTC
>TRBV20-1|NA|TRBJ1-1|NA
CSASKGGVQNTEAFF
TGCAGTGCTAGTAAGGGGGGGGTACAGAACACTGAAGCTTTCTTT
>TRBV5-6|NA|TRBJ1-6|NA
CASRETGFNSPLHF
TGTGCCAGCAGGGAAACAGGGTTTAATTCACCCCTCCACTTT
>TRBV3-1/TRBV3-2|NA|TRBJ2-3|TRBD2
CASSQDQASGRVTQYF
TGTGCCAGCAGCCAAGATCAGGCTAGCGGTAGGGTGACGCAGTATTTT
>TRBV1|NA|TRBJ1-5|NA
CTSSHPDRLNQPQHF
TGCACCAGCAGCCATCCGGACAGGCTTAATCAGCCCCAGCATTTT
>TRBV19|NA|TRBJ2-5|TRBD1
CASTPTGVETQYF
TGTGCCAGTACCCCAACAGGGGTTGAGACCCAGTACTTC
>TRBV28|NA|TRBJ1-6|NA
CASSEVSGFRPILAPLHF
TGTGCCAGCAGCGAGGTGTCCGGGTTTCGTCCCATTTTGGCACCCCTCCACTTT
>TRBV5-1|NA|TRBJ1-2|NA
CASSTKEGYGYTF
TGCGCCAGCAGCACTAAGGAGGGCTATGGCTACACCTTC
>TRBV6-6|few|TRBJ2-7|NA
CASSQPERTGSLSEQYF
TGTGCCAGCAGTCAACCCGAGAGAACAGGGTCTTTAAGCGAGCAGTACTTC
>TRBV27|NA|TRBJ2-7|TRBD1
CASSLGTAHEQYF
TGTGCCAGCAGTTTAGGGACAGCCCACGAGCAGTACTTC
>TRBV19|NA|TRBJ2-7|TRBD2
CASSRPTSGLPYEQYF
TGTGCCAGTAGTAGACCGACTAGCGGGCTACCCTACGAGCAGTACTTC
>TRBV6-4|NA|TRBJ2-1|NA
CASSDKGEGPNEQFF
TGTGCCAGCAGTGACAAGGGGGAGGGCCCCAATGAGCAGTTCTTC
>TRBV28|NA|TRBJ1-1|TRBD1
CASRGQGENTEAFF
TGTGCCAGCAGGGGACAGGGGGAGAACACTGAAGCTTTCTTT
>TRBV9|NA|TRBJ2-7|TRBD2
CASSSSSGGYEQYF
TGTGCCAGCAGCTCCAGTAGCGGGGGCTACGAGCAGTACTTC
>TRBV9|NA|TRBJ1-2|NA
CASSVKGETNYGYTF
TGTGCCAGCAGCGTTAAGGGGGAAACAAACTATGGCTACACCTTC
>TRBV6-5|NA|TRBJ2-2|NA
CASTPLTTGELFF
TGTGCCAGCACCCCACTTACCACCGGGGAGCTGTTTTTT
>TRBV18|NA|TRBJ2-7|TRBD1
CASSLRTGGYEQYF
TGTGCCAGCTCACTTCGGACAGGGGGATACGAGCAGTACTTC
>TRBV28|NA|TRBJ2-1|NA
CASSYGSQFNEQFF
TGTGCCAGCAGTTACGGGAGCCAGTTCAATGAGCAGTTCTTC
>TRBV7-9|NA|TRBJ2-2|TRBD2
CASSLYGTSNTGELFF
TGTGCCAGCAGCTTATATGGGACTAGTAACACCGGGGAGCTGTTTTTT
>TRBV20-1|NA|TRBJ2-2|TRBD2
CSASPTAGVDTGELFF
TGCAGTGCTAGTCCAACAGCGGGAGTCGATACCGGGGAGCTGTTTTTT
>TRBV19|many|TRBJ2-2|TRBD2
CASSRAGTTNTGELFF
TGTGCCAGTAGTAGAGCCGGGACTACGAACACCGGGGAGCTGTTTTTT
>TRBV6-5|NA|TRBJ2-3|NA
CASNLGGTDTQYF
TGTGCCAGCAACCTGGGCGGCACAGATACGCAGTATTTT